What follows are 30 T cell receptor beta chains derived from one specimen sequenced in a study of T cell clonotyping in hematopoietic cell transplantation. The method was immunoSEQ multiplex PCR; TCRdb's version includes in-frame clones alone and lacks a portion of them. The repertoire holds around 7,500 clones, with around 94% as singletons. Sequencing was performed on PBMCs, taken 180 days after allogeneic stem cell transplant. Receptors originate from a female patient aged 50-65 years who had an allogeneic stem cell transplant from an unrelated donor, so the T cells may come from the graft donor. Some clones in this sample may be carry-over from other donors' samples.

This chain connects TRBV2 to TRBJ1-2, with 10 bases aligning to TRBD1. The CDR3 covers 13 residues. Losses at the gene ends were 6 bases for V and 8 bases for J; bases not matched to a gene: 6. CDR1 SNHLY and CDR2 FYNNEI come from the germline V gene. CDR3 in amino acids: CASSQDRGRGYTF. CDR3 DNA: TGTGCCAGCAGCCAAGACAGGGGGCGAGGCTACACCTTC.

The chain is built from TRBV5-6 and TRBJ1-1; D uncertain. The CDR3 extends over 14 amino acids. The germline CDR1 and CDR2 sequences are SGHDT and YYEEEE. V shed 0 bases and J shed 7 bases, with 13 bases lying between them. CDR3 DNA: TGTGCCAGCAGCTTGGGGGAGACCTATGGTGAAGCTTTCTTT. Translation: CASSLGETYGEAFF.

This clone was counted once. The chain combines TRBV4-2 with TRBJ2-5; D may be TRBD2 (6 bases). Trimming stripped 3 bases from V and 7 bases from J, with 18 bases between. The CDR3 is made up of 15 amino acids. Germline CDR1 reads LGHNA; CDR2 reads YNFKEQ. This CDR3 is CASSQRLSRGGTQYF. The CDR3 coding sequence is TGTGCCAGCAGCCAGAGGTTATCGCGGGGTGGGACCCAGTACTTC.

V usage is TRBV6-6 and J usage is TRBJ1-1; D call uncertain. CDR1 is MNHNY and CDR2 is SVGAGI in the germline V gene (reference sequence). V dropped 8 bases and J dropped 6 bases, with 10 bases sitting between them. CDR3 length: 11 residues. The CDR3 DNA is TGTGCCAGCGGACGATCCGCTGAAGCTTTCTTT. It codes for CASGRSAEAFF.

The gene calls are TRBV5-4 and TRBJ2-3; 15 bases align to TRBD2. Germline V CDR1 and CDR2: SGHNT, YYREEE (reference sequence). V lost 3 bases and J lost 0; bases outside the gene matches: 5. The CDR3 extends over 18 amino acids. Here the CDR3 DNA reads TGTGCCAGCAGCTCAGGGACTAGCGGGGGGACTAGCACAGATACGCAGTATTTT. Translated, it gives CASSSGTSGGTSTDTQYF.

The chain joins TRBV19 to TRBJ1-1; D is uncertain. This CDR3 is 13 amino acids long. Trimming removed 6 bases from V and 1 base from J, with 9 bases in between. From germline, CDR1 is LNHDA and CDR2 SQIVND (reference sequence). This chain's CDR3 is CASRPAGNTEAFF. The CDR3 nucleotides are TGTGCCAGTAGACCGGCAGGGAACACTGAAGCTTTCTTT.

The chain combines TRBV4-2 with TRBJ1-4; 7 nucleotides line up with TRBD1. CDR1 LGHNA and CDR2 YNFKEQ come from the germline V gene. This CDR3 is built from 13 residues. V was clipped by 6 bases and J by 10 bases; unmatched bases: 8. Here the CDR3 DNA reads TGTGCCAGCAGTCCAATAGGGGGCGGAAAACTGTTTTTT. It specifies CASSPIGGGKLFF.

The J gene is TRBJ1-1, the V gene TRBV5-1, with a possible D match to TRBD1 (5 bases). Germline V gene data show CDR1 as SGHRS and CDR2 as YFSETQ. This CDR3 is built from 15 residues. The V end lost 4 bases, the J end lost 5 bases, and 18 bases lay between the germline ends. In nucleotides, the CDR3 is TGCGCCAGCAGCCTCATCCTACAGGAGGGGACTGAAGCTTTCTTT. It translates to CASSLILQEGTEAFF.

The chain is built from TRBV13 and TRBJ1-3; D call uncertain. V lost 1 base, J lost 4 bases, and 11 bases lay in between. The CDR3 sequence is 15 residues long. Germline CDR1 PRHDT, CDR2 FYEKMQ (reference sequence). The CDR3 loop reads CASSLEGSVGNTIYF. The DNA for the CDR3 is TGTGCCAGCAGCTTAGAGGGCAGCGTCGGAAACACCATATATTTT.

The chain couples TRBV5-4 to TRBJ2-5; tentatively, D is TRBD2 (5 bases). Germline assignment: CDR1 SGHNT and CDR2 YYREEE (reference sequence). V lost 4 bases, J lost 3 bases, and 7 bases lay in between. The CDR3 length is 12 residues. The CDR3 DNA follows: TGTGCCAGCAGCCGGGATGAAGAGACCCAGTACTTC. It codes for CASSRDEETQYF.

This clone occurred a few times. The chain employs TRBV7-2 and TRBJ2-7; D remains ambiguous. The CDR3 length is 15 residues. With 3 bases removed from V and 6 bases from J, the gap between germline ends came to 18 bases. Per germline, CDR1 SGHTA and CDR2 FQGNSA. The CDR3: CASSFISVAPREQYF. The CDR3 bases are TGTGCCAGCAGCTTTATCTCGGTCGCTCCGCGCGAGCAGTACTTC.

The chain is built from TRBV6-5 and TRBJ1-2; D may be TRBD1 (5 bases). This CDR3 has 14 amino acids. CDR1 and CDR2 from the germline V gene are MNHEY and SVGAGI. Trimming took 5 bases from V and 1 from J, leaving 11 bases between them. The CDR3 sequence: CASSRDGFNYGYTF. The CDR3 nucleotides read TGTGCCAGCAGTCGGGACGGATTTAACTATGGCTACACCTTC.

The CDR3, as DNA: TGTGCCAGCAGCTCGGACCTGCGGACCTTCGAGCAGTACTTC. It specifies CASSSDLRTFEQYF. The chain links TRBV11-2 to TRBJ2-7; no firm D call. The CDR3 totals 14 residues. Trimming stripped 4 bases from V and 6 bases from J, with 16 bases between. Germline V gene data show CDR1 as SGHAT and CDR2 as FQNNGV.

The chain couples TRBV2 to TRBJ2-7, with D possibly TRBD1 on 8 matching bases. This CDR3 contains 18 residues. V was pared by 7 bases and J by 9 bases, with 34 bases between. Germline-derived CDR1 and CDR2 are SNHLY and FYNNEI. CDR3 nucleotide sequence: TGTGCCAGCACGGGACCAGACAGGGGAGGGAGGCGTAGCCCTGGGCAGTACTTC. It codes for CASTGPDRGGRRSPGQYF.

The genes are TRBV19 and TRBJ1-2; 7 nucleotides match TRBD1. The germline gives CDR1 LNHDA, CDR2 SQIVND (reference sequence). Trimming cost V 3 bases and J 1 base; bases outside gene matches: 5. The CDR3 loop spans 15 amino acids. The CDR3 coding sequence is TGTGCCAGTAGTATCTCGGGACAGAATAACTATGGCTACACCTTC. This codes for CASSISGQNNYGYTF.

The rearrangement uses TRBV19 and TRBJ2-2; D not certain. The CDR3 has 14 residues. Germline V gives CDR1 LNHDA, CDR2 SQIVND (reference sequence). V was pared by 2 bases and J by 1 base, with 5 bases between. CDR3 nucleotides: TGTGCCAGTAGTATAAGAGAGAACACCGGGGAGCTGTTTTTT. This sequence encodes CASSIRENTGELFF.

The V and J genes are TRBV4-1 and TRBJ2-7; D unclear. The CDR3 sequence is 15 residues long. The germline V gene encodes CDR1 MGHRA and CDR2 YSYEKL. The V end was cut by 2 bases, the J end by 3 bases, with 14 bases between. CDR3: CASSQPRVGYYEQYF. CDR3 nucleotides: TGCGCCAGCAGCCAACCTAGGGTGGGTTACTACGAGCAGTACTTC.

The chain combines TRBV10-3 with TRBJ2-7; weak D call: TRBD1 (5 bases). The germline CDR1 and CDR2 sequences are ENHRY and SYGVKD. Trimming pared 10 bases from V and 4 bases from J, leaving 11 bases between. CDR3 size: 11 residues. The CDR3 DNA follows: TGTGCCACAGGGCTCCCATACGAGCAGTACGTC. This codes for CATGLPYEQYV.

The V call is TRBV4-1, the J call TRBJ1-3; D possibly corresponds to TRBD1 (5 bases). Germline values: CDR1 MGHRA, CDR2 YSYEKL. CDR3 length: 13 amino acids. The V end was cut by 6 bases, the J end by 2 bases, with 8 bases between. CDR3 in DNA: TGCGCCAGCAGGGGGACTGCTGGAAACACCATATATTTT. The encoded protein is CASRGTAGNTIYF.

V usage is TRBV5-8 and J usage is TRBJ1-1; D gene uncertain. Germline V lookup: CDR1 SGHTS, CDR2 YDEGEE. This CDR3 spans 14 amino acids. V dropped 3 bases and J dropped 1 base, with 10 bases sitting between them. Written as DNA, the CDR3 is TGTGCCAGCAGCTGGGAGTACCCGAACACTGAAGCTTTCTTT. Translated, it gives CASSWEYPNTEAFF.

This clone was seen just once. This chain links TRBV7-9 with TRBJ1-5; a weak D match, TRBD1 (6 bases). Germline-derived CDR1 and CDR2 are SEHNR and FQNEAQ (reference sequence). The CDR3 contains 15 residues. V lost 5 bases, J lost 9 bases, and 20 bases lay in between. This CDR3 reads CASSPDRGGVGPQHF. CDR3 DNA sequence: TGTGCCAGCAGCCCAGACCGAGGGGGGGTGGGGCCCCAGCATTTT.

V gene TRBV5-1 combines with J gene TRBJ2-7; D unresolved. Germline V gives CDR1 SGHRS, CDR2 YFSETQ. V gave up 0 bases and J gave up 4 bases, with 2 bases separating them. The CDR3 spans 11 residues. The CDR3 DNA reads as TGCGCCAGCAGCTTGGAGTACGAGCAGTACTTC. Protein: CASSLEYEQYF.

The chain joins TRBV7-8 to TRBJ2-1; no reliable D call. Germline V gene sequence: CDR1 SGHVS, CDR2 FQNEAQ. V lost 3 bases, J lost 7 bases, and 10 bases lay in between. The CDR3 has 13 residues. The DNA for the CDR3 is TGTGCCAGCAGCTTGGGAAGGCCGAATGAGCAGTTCTTC. It translates to CASSLGRPNEQFF.

V usage is TRBV6-5 and J usage is TRBJ1-2, with D unclear. There are 13 residues in the CDR3. The V end lost 5 bases, the J end lost 5 bases, and 12 bases lay between the germline ends. From germline, CDR1 is MNHEY and CDR2 SVGAGI. The CDR3 loop reads CASSPGREYGYTF. CDR3 sequence (DNA): TGTGCCAGCAGTCCGGGGAGGGAATATGGCTACACCTTC.

CDR3 sequence reads: CAWSAGLGGNTIYF. The CDR3 nucleotides read TGTGCCTGGAGCGCGGGCTTGGGGGGAAACACCATATATTTT. The V call is TRBV30, the J call TRBJ1-3; no reliable D call. Per germline, CDR1 GTSNPN and CDR2 SVGIG (reference sequence). This CDR3 comprises 14 residues. V dropped 3 bases and J dropped 4 bases, with 13 bases sitting between them.

The genes are TRBV5-1 and TRBJ1-3; D is undetermined. The V end lost 4 bases, the J end lost 0 bases, and 8 bases lay between the germline ends. Germline assignment: CDR1 SGHRS and CDR2 YFSETQ. This CDR3 has 14 amino acids. The CDR3 protein is CASSQYLSGNTIYF. The DNA for the CDR3 is TGCGCCAGCAGCCAGTATCTCTCTGGAAACACCATATATTTT.

The V call is TRBV5-1, the J call TRBJ2-3; tentative D call: TRBD2 (6 bases). The V end was cut by 4 bases, the J end by 2 bases, with 17 bases between. CDR1 SGHRS and CDR2 YFSETQ come from the germline V gene. The CDR3 covers 16 residues. CDR3 sequence: CASSPRKGLFTDTQYF. In DNA, the CDR3 is TGCGCCAGCAGCCCGCGGAAGGGACTCTTCACAGATACGCAGTATTTT.

The chain links TRBV11-3 to TRBJ1-1; no clear D gene. Trimming shortened V by 5 bases and J by 2 bases, and 12 bases separated the two germline ends. The CDR3 extends over 14 amino acids. CDR1 is SGHNT, CDR2 YENEEA, per germline. The CDR3 spells CASSRSQHNTEAFF. The DNA of the CDR3 is TGTGCCAGCAGCCGCTCACAGCACAACACTGAAGCTTTCTTT.

The rearrangement uses TRBV4-3 and TRBJ2-3, with 8 bases lining up with TRBD2. The CDR3 extends over 15 amino acids. Germline assignment: CDR1 LGHNA and CDR2 YSLEER. With 5 bases clipped from V and 2 bases from J, the junction kept 6 bases outside the gene matches. Here the CDR3 DNA reads TGCGCCAGCAGCAGGCGGGAGGACCCCACAGATACGCAGTATTTT. It yields the protein CASSRREDPTDTQYF.

This chain joins TRBV7-9 and TRBJ1-1; TRBD1 might be the D (6 bases). The CDR3 has 15 amino acids. Germline V gene sequence: CDR1 SEHNR, CDR2 FQNEAQ (reference sequence). V was clipped by 1 base and J by 7 bases, with 16 bases between them. This CDR3 is CASSLDYMWDIEAFF. Here the CDR3 DNA reads TGTGCCAGCAGCTTAGATTATATGTGGGACATTGAAGCTTTCTTT.